This T cell receptor beta chain originates from a study of blood T cell repertoires in COVID-19. Followed over time, Seattle patients had been enrolled while infection was active. V lost 3 bases, J lost 4 bases, and 16 bases lay in between. This CDR3 has 16 residues. Germline-derived CDR1 and CDR2 are MGHDK and SYGVNS. The method was immunoSEQ multiplex PCR; TCRdb's version includes in-frame clones alone and lacks a portion of them. Of about 220,000 clones detected, almost 85% appear once; the ten largest clones hold approximately 2.3%. Sequenced input: peripheral blood. The TCR comes from a woman in her 70s with COVID-19, enrolled during active disease. The V call is TRBV25-1, the J call TRBJ1-5; TRBD1 might be the D (5 bases). The CDR3 protein is CASSDPAGRANQPQHF. DNA for the CDR3: TGTGCCAGCAGTGATCCGGCGGGACGCGCTAATCAGCCCCAGCATTTT.